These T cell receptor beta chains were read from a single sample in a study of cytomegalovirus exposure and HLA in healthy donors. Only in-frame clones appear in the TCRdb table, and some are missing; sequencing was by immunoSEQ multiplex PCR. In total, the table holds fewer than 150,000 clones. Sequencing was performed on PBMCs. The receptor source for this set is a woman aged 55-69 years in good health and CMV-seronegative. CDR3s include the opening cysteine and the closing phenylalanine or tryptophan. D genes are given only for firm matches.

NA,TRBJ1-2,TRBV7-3,TGTGCCAGAAGGGACACCCGGTATGGCTACACCTTC,CARRDTRYGYTF
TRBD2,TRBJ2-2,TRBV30,TGTGCCTGGAGCGTCGGGAGGTCCGGGGAGCTGTTTTTT,CAWSVGRSGELFF
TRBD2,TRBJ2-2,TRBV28,TGTGCCAGCAGTCCGACTAGCGGGGTCGCGAACACCGGGGAGCTGTTTTTT,CASSPTSGVANTGELFF
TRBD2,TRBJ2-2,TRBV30,TGTGCCTGGGCCCCGGGACTAGCAGGAACCGGGGAGCTGTTTTTT,CAWAPGLAGTGELFF
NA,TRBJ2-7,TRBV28,TGTGCCAGCAGTTCCCCGACAGACCCTTACGAGCAGTACTTC,CASSSPTDPYEQYF
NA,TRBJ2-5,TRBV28,TGTGCCAGCAAAGTTACAGCCGTGAGAGAGCAGTACTTC,CASKVTAVREQYF
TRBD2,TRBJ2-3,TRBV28,TGTGCCAGCCAAAAGGGACTAGCGGGGGGGATCCATACGCAGTATTTT,CASQKGLAGGIHTQYF
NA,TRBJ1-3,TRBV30,TGTGCCTGGAGTGACCCTGGGAGGTACTACTCTGGAAACACCATATATTTT,CAWSDPGRYYSGNTIYF
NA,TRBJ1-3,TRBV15,TGTGCCACCAGCAGACCAGGGGGAAACACCATATATTTT,CATSRPGGNTIYF
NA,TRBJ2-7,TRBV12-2,TGTGCAAGTCGCTTAGGACAACTCGGACTAGCGGGAGGACGATGTCACGGCGAGCAGTACTTC,CASRLGQLGLAGGRCHGEQYF
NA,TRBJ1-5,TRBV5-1,TGCGCCAGCAGCCCCGGACAGAGCAATCAGCCCCAGCATTTT,CASSPGQSNQPQHF
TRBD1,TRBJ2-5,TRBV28,TGTGCCAGCAGTCGGACAGGGGAGGTTTTAGAGACCCAGTACTTC,CASSRTGEVLETQYF
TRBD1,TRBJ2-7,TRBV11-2,TGTGCCAGCAGCTTAGCGGGACAGGGACCCTACGAGCAGTACTTC,CASSLAGQGPYEQYF
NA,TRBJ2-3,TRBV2,TGTGCCAGCAGTGATGGGGGGGCGGATACGCAGTATTTT,CASSDGGADTQYF
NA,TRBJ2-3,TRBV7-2,TGTGCCAGCAGCCAGGGGTCTAACACAGATACGCAGTATTTT,CASSQGSNTDTQYF
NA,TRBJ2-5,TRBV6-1,TGTGCCAGCAGCCGGGCCCAACGGGGGACCCAGTACTTC,CASSRAQRGTQYF
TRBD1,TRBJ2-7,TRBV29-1,TGCAGCGTTGAAGAAGGGACAGGGGCTGGATACGAGCAGTACTTC,CSVEEGTGAGYEQYF
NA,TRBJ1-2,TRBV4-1,TGCGCCAGCAGCCAAGGGCCAGGGAACGGCTACACCTTC,CASSQGPGNGYTF
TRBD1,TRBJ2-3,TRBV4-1,TGCGCCAGCAGCCAAGAGGGGACAGGGCCAGATACGCAGTATTTT,CASSQEGTGPDTQYF
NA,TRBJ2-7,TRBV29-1,TGCAGCGTTGGCTCCAGATACTCCTACGAGCAGTACTTC,CSVGSRYSYEQYF
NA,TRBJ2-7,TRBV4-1,TGCGCCAGCAGCCAAGACGACAGGAGCTCCTACGAGCAGTACTTC,CASSQDDRSSYEQYF
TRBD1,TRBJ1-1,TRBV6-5,TGTGCCAGCGCGAGACAGGGAGGCACTGAAGCTTTCTTT,CASARQGGTEAFF
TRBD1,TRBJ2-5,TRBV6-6,TGTGCCAGCAGCTTCGGGACAGGGGCAGAGACCCAGTACTTC,CASSFGTGAETQYF
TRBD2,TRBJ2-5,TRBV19,TGTGCCAGTAGTCTCACTAGCGGAACTTACCCCAAGAGAACCCAGTACTTC,CASSLTSGTYPKRTQYF
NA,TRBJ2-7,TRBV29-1,TGCAGCGGACTCGGAGGGGCCTACGAGCAGTACTTC,CSGLGGAYEQYF
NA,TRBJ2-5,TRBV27,TGTGCCAGCAGTCCACGACAGGAGTTAGGCCAGTACTTC,CASSPRQELGQYF
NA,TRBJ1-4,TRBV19,TGTGCCAGCTACAGTGCAACTAATGAAAAACTGTTTTTT,CASYSATNEKLFF
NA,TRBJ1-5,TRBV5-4,TGTGCCAGCAGTAGAGACGGGAGTAATCAGCCCCAGCATTTT,CASSRDGSNQPQHF
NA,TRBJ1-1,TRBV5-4,TGTGCCAGCAGCTTGGTCGAAGGAGGAAACACTGAAGCTTTCTTT,CASSLVEGGNTEAFF
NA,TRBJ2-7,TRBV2,TGTGCCAGCAGTGATCAGGGGGGCCCTTACGAGCAGTACTTC,CASSDQGGPYEQYF
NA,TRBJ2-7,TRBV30,TGTGCCTGGACCGCGAGGGTCCACGAGCAGTACTTC,CAWTARVHEQYF
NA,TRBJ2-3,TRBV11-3,TGTGCCAGCAGCTTAGATTCTGACAGTACAGATACGCAGTATTTT,CASSLDSDSTDTQYF
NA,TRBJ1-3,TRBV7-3,TGTGCCAGCAGCCCCCCTGGACACCCCCCTGGAAACACCATATATTTT,CASSPPGHPPGNTIYF
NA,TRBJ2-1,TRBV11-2,TGTGCCAGCAGCTTACAAGGCTTAGAGGCTAATGAGCAGTTCTTC,CASSLQGLEANEQFF
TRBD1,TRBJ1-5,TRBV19,TGTGCCAGTAGTTCGGAGACAGGGGGCAATCAGCCCCAGCATTTT,CASSSETGGNQPQHF
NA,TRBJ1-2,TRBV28,TGTGCCAGCAGTTCCAGCAGCGGGGACGGCTACTATGGCTACACCTTC,CASSSSSGDGYYGYTF
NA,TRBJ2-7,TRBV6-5,TGTGCCAGCAGGCGGGACGGATCCTACGAGCAGTACTTC,CASRRDGSYEQYF
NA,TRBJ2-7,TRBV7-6,TGTGCCAGCAGCCCAATAGAGTCCGCTACCTACGAGCAGTACTTC,CASSPIESATYEQYF
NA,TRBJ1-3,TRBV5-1,TGCGCCAGCAGCCCGTCGGTCCAAGCCTCTGGAAACACCATATATTTT,CASSPSVQASGNTIYF
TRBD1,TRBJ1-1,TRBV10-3,TGTGCCATCAGCGGGACAGCCACCATGACTGAAGCTTTCTTT,CAISGTATMTEAFF
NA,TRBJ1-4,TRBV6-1,TGTGCCAGCAGTGAAGGCGCCATTCAGGTTTTT,CASSEGAIQVF
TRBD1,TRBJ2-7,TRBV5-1,TGCGCCAGCAGCTTCAGGGGACAGGGGGCCTACGAGCAGTACTTC,CASSFRGQGAYEQYF
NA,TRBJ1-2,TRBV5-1,TGCGCCAGCAGCTTGGTCGGGACTGAATATGGCTACACCTTC,CASSLVGTEYGYTF
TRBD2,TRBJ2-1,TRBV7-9,TGTGCCAGCAGCATCCTAGCGGGGGTTGAGCAGTTCTTC,CASSILAGVEQFF
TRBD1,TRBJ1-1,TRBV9,TGTGCCAGCAGCGCCCAAGGACAGGCCAGTACTGAAGCTTTCTTT,CASSAQGQASTEAFF
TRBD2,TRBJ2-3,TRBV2,TGTGCCAGCAGCTTCGAGCGGGGGGGGCTCTATTTT,CASSFERGGLYF